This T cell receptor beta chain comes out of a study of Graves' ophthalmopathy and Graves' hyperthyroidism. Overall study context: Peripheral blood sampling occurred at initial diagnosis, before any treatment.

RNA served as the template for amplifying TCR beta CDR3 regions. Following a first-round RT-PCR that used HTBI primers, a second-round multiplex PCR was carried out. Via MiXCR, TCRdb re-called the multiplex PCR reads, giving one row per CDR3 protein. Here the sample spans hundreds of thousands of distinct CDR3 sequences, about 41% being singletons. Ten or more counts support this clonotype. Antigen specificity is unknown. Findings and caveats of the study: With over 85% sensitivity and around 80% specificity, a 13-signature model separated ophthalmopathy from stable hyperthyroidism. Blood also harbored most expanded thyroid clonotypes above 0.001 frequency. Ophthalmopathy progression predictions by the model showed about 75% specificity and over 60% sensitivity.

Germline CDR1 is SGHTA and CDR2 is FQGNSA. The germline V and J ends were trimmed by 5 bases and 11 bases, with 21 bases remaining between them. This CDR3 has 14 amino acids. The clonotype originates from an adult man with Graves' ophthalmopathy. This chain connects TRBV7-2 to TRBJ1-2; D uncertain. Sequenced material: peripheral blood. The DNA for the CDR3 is TGTGCCAGCAGCCCACGGGTTGGTCCGACGGGATACACCTTC. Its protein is CASSPRVGPTGYTF.